The 23 T cell receptor beta chains given below trace back to one sample, sequenced in a study of T cells in Graves' hyperthyroidism and ophthalmopathy. Regions amplified from RNA transcripts were the TCR beta CDR3 regions. Using the HTBI primer set, a first-round RT-PCR was run on the TCR CDR3. TCRdb reprocessed the multiplex PCR reads via MiXCR and lists one record per CDR3 protein. The repertoire holds more than 650,000 distinct CDR3 sequences, with around 15% as singletons. What was sequenced was blood. The source is a woman younger than 30 with Graves' hyperthyroidism.

Ten or more counts support this clonotype. The chain recombines TRBV11-2 with TRBJ2-5; D is perhaps TRBD1 (5 bases). CDR1 SGHAT and CDR2 FQNNGV come from the germline V gene. V was cut by 6 bases and J by 6 bases, with 17 bases left in between. The CDR3 sequence is 14 residues long. This chain's CDR3 is CASSYAQGSKTQYF. In DNA form, the CDR3 reads TGTGCCAGCAGTTATGCCCAGGGTTCCAAGACCCAGTACTTC.

This clonotype was seen only a few times. The chain joins TRBV7-9 to TRBJ2-7, with 8 nucleotides matching TRBD2. From germline, CDR1 is SEHNR and CDR2 FQNEAQ (reference sequence). There are 15 residues in the CDR3. Trimming cost V 1 base and J 3 bases; bases outside gene matches: 5. The CDR3 sequence: CASSLGLARSYEQYF. In DNA, the CDR3 is TGTGCCAGCAGCTTAGGACTAGCGAGAAGCTACGAGCAGTACTTC.

This clonotype was recorded at least ten times. V and J are TRBV10-3 and TRBJ2-7; possibly TRBD1 or TRBD2 for D (5 bases each). In germline, CDR1 is ENHRY, CDR2 SYGVKD. Trimming pared 3 bases from V and 2 bases from J, leaving 14 bases between. The CDR3 loop spans 15 amino acids. DNA of the CDR3: TGTGCCATCAGTGACGGACGGGACCAGGCCTACGAGCAGTACTTC. Translated, it gives CAISDGRDQAYEQYF.

With regard to this clonotype: This may be a read error, as it is one base from a much larger clone. This chain joins TRBV14 and TRBJ2-2; a weak D match, TRBD2 (5 bases). Germline lookup yields CDR1 SGHDN and CDR2 FVKESK. This CDR3 is built from 14 residues. The CDR3 loop is CVSSQRENTGELFF. CDR3 coding DNA: TGTGTCAGCAGCCAACGGGAGAACACCGGGGAGCTGTTTTTT.

This clonotype was seen only once. The rearrangement joins TRBV27 to TRBJ2-4, with D tentatively TRBD1 or TRBD2 (7 bases each). The CDR3 is 18 residues long. The V end lost 6 bases, the J end lost 4 bases, and 25 bases lay between the germline ends. From germline, CDR1 is MNHEY and CDR2 SMNVEV (reference sequence). CDR3 DNA sequence: TGTGCCAGCAGGGGGACTACCCTAGGGGGCAGTGAAAAAAACATTCAGTACTTC. It encodes CASRGTTLGGSEKNIQYF.

This clonotype was seen at least ten times. V gene TRBV28 combines with J gene TRBJ2-3, with TRBD1 matching over 10 bases. The V and J ends lost 5 bases and 7 bases, in that order; junction bases with no gene match: 9. CDR3 size: 15 residues. Germline loops: CDR1 MDHEN, CDR2 SYDVKM. This CDR3 is CASSLPGQGLHTQYF. CDR3 nucleotide sequence: TGTGCCAGCAGTCTCCCGGGACAGGGGTTACATACGCAGTATTTT.

Ten or more counts support this clonotype. This chain links TRBV5-1 with TRBJ1-1; 9 nucleotides match TRBD1. The V gene end was trimmed by 3 bases and the J gene end by 4 bases; junction bases not matched to a gene: 4. The CDR3 sequence is 14 residues long. Looked up from germline, CDR1 is SGHRS and CDR2 is YFSETQ. CDR3 sequence (DNA): TGCGCCAGCAGCTCGACAGGGGGTATCACTGAAGCTTTCTTT. As protein: CASSSTGGITEAFF.

This clonotype was counted many times. J is TRBJ1-1 and V is TRBV5-6; the D gene is possibly TRBD1 (6 bases). The CDR3 totals 13 residues. The germline gives CDR1 SGHDT, CDR2 YYEEEE. With 7 bases removed from V and 1 base from J, the gap between germline ends came to 11 bases. The CDR3 here is CASGPTGNTEAFF. DNA of the CDR3: TGTGCCAGCGGACCGACAGGGAACACTGAAGCTTTCTTT.

The table lists this clonotype with a few counts. This chain joins TRBV29-1 and TRBJ2-5, with 9 nucleotides matching TRBD1. Germline CDR1 is SQVTM and CDR2 is ANQGSEA. Trimming removed 8 bases from V and 3 bases from J; junction bases left unmatched: 4. The CDR3 is 12 amino acids. Here the CDR3 reads CSTRQGEETQYF. In DNA, the CDR3 is TGCAGCACAAGACAGGGGGAAGAGACCCAGTACTTC.

The J gene is TRBJ2-2, the V gene TRBV28; 9 bases map to TRBD2. The CDR3 spans 17 residues. V lost 5 bases and J lost 6; bases outside the gene matches: 13. Looked up from germline, CDR1 is MDHEN and CDR2 is SYDVKM. The CDR3 DNA sequence: TGTGCCAGCAGTCTCCTAGCGGGACTTGTGGTGGCCGGGGAGCTGTTTTTT. Its protein product is CASSLLAGLVVAGELFF.

This clonotype came up many times. This chain links TRBV7-9 with TRBJ1-3; D unresolved. Trimming pared 4 bases from V and 6 bases from J, leaving 13 bases between. This CDR3 is 14 amino acids long. Looked up from germline, CDR1 is SEHNR and CDR2 is FQNEAQ (reference sequence). DNA for the CDR3: TGTGCCAGCAGCTCCCGTTCTAAGGAAAACACCATATATTTT. It yields the protein CASSSRSKENTIYF.

The chain recombines TRBV7-9 with TRBJ2-5; 9 bases map to TRBD2. V was clipped by 1 base and J by 2 bases; unmatched bases: 5. This CDR3 comprises 16 residues. Germline-derived CDR1 and CDR2 are SEHNR and FQNEAQ (reference sequence). In nucleotides, the CDR3 is TGTGCCAGCAGCTTAGAGCCTAGCGGGGCTCAAGAGACCCAGTACTTC. The encoded protein is CASSLEPSGAQETQYF.

This clonotype was counted only a few times. The rearrangement links TRBV27 to TRBJ2-6; D call uncertain. This CDR3 contains 15 residues. Trimming shortened V by 4 bases and J by 3 bases, and 10 bases separated the two germline ends. The V gene's germline CDR1 is MNHEY and CDR2 SMNVEV (reference sequence). CDR3 nucleotides: TGTGCCAGCAGTTCCTTGGCTGGTGGGGCCAACGTCCTGACTTTC. Protein sequence: CASSSLAGGANVLTF.

This clonotype came up many times. The chain recombines TRBV2 with TRBJ2-7, with TRBD2 matching over 10 bases. With V trimmed by 7 bases and J by 3 bases, 6 bases remained unmatched. The germline V gene encodes CDR1 SNHLY and CDR2 FYNNEI. CDR3 length: 14 amino acids. CDR3 bases: TGTGCCAGCAAGGAAACTAGCGGGATCTACGAGCAGTACTTC. It specifies CASKETSGIYEQYF.

The rearrangement uses TRBV13 and TRBJ2-1, with D unresolved. The germline V gene has CDR1 PRHDT and CDR2 FYEKMQ (reference sequence). Between the trimmed V and J ends, which lost 1 base and 6 bases, there was a span of 13 bases. The CDR3 runs to 15 residues. The CDR3 loop reads CASSLAQTYGNEQFF. In DNA form, the CDR3 reads TGTGCCAGCAGCTTAGCCCAAACGTATGGCAATGAGCAGTTCTTC.

This clonotype was seen only once. This rearrangement joins TRBV4-3 to TRBJ1-6; TRBD1 might be the D (6 bases). Germline-derived CDR1 and CDR2 are LGHNA and YSLEER. Trimming pared 5 bases from V and 7 bases from J, leaving 12 bases between. The CDR3 is 14 amino acids. CDR3 protein: CASSSEGGNSPLHF. The CDR3 region has the DNA TGCGCCAGCAGCTCGGAAGGGGGGAATTCACCCCTCCACTTT.

This clonotype has a count of ten or more. CDR3 DNA sequence: TGTGCCAGCAGCTTAACTGAGGGCAGGGGCAACTATGGCTACACCTTC. Protein: CASSLTEGRGNYGYTF. The chain is built from TRBV7-9 and TRBJ1-2; D possibly corresponds to TRBD1 (6 bases). This CDR3 has 16 residues. The germline CDR1 and CDR2 sequences are SEHNR and FQNEAQ (reference sequence). The V end was cut by 2 bases, the J end by 2 bases, with 15 bases between.

At least ten counts were recorded for this clonotype. The genes are TRBV28 and TRBJ2-1, with 8 nucleotides matching TRBD2. The germline V gene has CDR1 MDHEN and CDR2 SYDVKM. The J segment lost 1 base and the V segment lost 2 bases, leaving 4 bases of the junction unmatched. This CDR3 spans 16 amino acids. The CDR3 sequence: CASSLIGGGSYNEQFF. The CDR3 region has the DNA TGTGCCAGCAGTTTAATAGGCGGGGGGTCCTACAATGAGCAGTTCTTC.

The chain combines TRBV18 with TRBJ1-5; maybe TRBD1 (6 bases). CDR3 size: 18 residues. Trimming shortened V by 0 bases and J by 4 bases, and 19 bases separated the two germline ends. Germline-derived CDR1 and CDR2 are KGHSH and LQKENI. CDR3 loop: CASSPPWGAERGNQPQHF. The DNA for the CDR3 is TGTGCCAGCTCACCACCGTGGGGGGCTGAAAGGGGAAATCAGCCCCAGCATTTT.

The chain combines TRBV6-1 with TRBJ1-1, with D tentatively TRBD1 (6 bases). Per the germline V gene, CDR1 is MNHNS and CDR2 is SASEGT. The CDR3 runs 13 residues. V was cut by 7 bases and J by 1 base, with 10 bases left in between. The CDR3: CASMTGKNTEAFF. In nucleotides, the CDR3 is TGTGCCAGCATGACAGGAAAGAACACTGAAGCTTTCTTT.

This clonotype was picked up a small number of times. The chain links TRBV19 to TRBJ1-1; D perhaps matches TRBD1 (5 bases). CDR3 length: 16 residues. The germline CDR1 and CDR2 sequences are LNHDA and SQIVND (reference sequence). V was shortened by 8 bases and J by 0 bases, with 19 bases between the two germline ends. CDR3 coding DNA: TGTGCCAGTGGCCCTAGGGACCGCAACTTGAACACTGAAGCTTTCTTT. Amino acid sequence: CASGPRDRNLNTEAFF.

V gene TRBV12-5 combines with J gene TRBJ2-7; the match to TRBD2 covers 7 bases. This CDR3 contains 19 residues. The ends lost 3 bases at V and 2 bases at J; junction bases unmatched: 19. Germline-derived CDR1 and CDR2 are LGHNT and FRNRAP. DNA for the CDR3: TGTGCTAGTGGTTTTATGGCTCTAGTTGCGGGAGTACCGCCCTACGAGCAGTACTTC. Translation: CASGFMALVAGVPPYEQYF.

The chain is built from TRBV10-1 and TRBJ2-3, with 12 bases identical to TRBD2. The CDR3 runs to 19 residues. Germline assignment: CDR1 WNHNN and CDR2 SYGVQD (reference sequence). V lost 0 bases, J lost 4 bases, and 11 bases stayed unmatched. CDR3 sequence reads: CASSESWDTSGRFSDTQYF. The CDR3 DNA reads as TGCGCCAGCAGTGAGTCGTGGGACACTAGCGGGAGGTTCTCAGATACGCAGTATTTT.